These 27 T cell receptor beta chains came from one sample sequenced in a study of blood T cell repertoires in COVID-19. TCRdb keeps only in-frame clones here, not all; method: immunoSEQ multiplex PCR. The data show 110,000 to 150,000 clones, under 80% seen once. The source material was peripheral blood. The receptors originated from a man older than 75 with acute or convalescent COVID-19.

V gene TRBV9 combines with J gene TRBJ2-3, with D unresolved. Trimming left V 0 bases short and J 5 bases short, with 4 bases between. Germline V CDR1 and CDR2: SGDLS, YYNGEE. The CDR3 sequence is 12 residues long. CDR3 nucleotide sequence: TGTGCCAGCAGCGTAGACGGAGATACGCAGTATTTT. Protein: CASSVDGDTQYF.

The chain employs TRBV5-4 and TRBJ1-6; unclear D gene. The CDR3 length is 14 residues. V dropped 2 bases and J dropped 7 bases, with 10 bases sitting between them. The germline CDR1 and CDR2 sequences are SGHNT and YYREEE (reference sequence). The CDR3 loop is CASSFGMGNSPLHF. The CDR3 region has the DNA TGTGCCAGCAGCTTCGGGATGGGAAATTCACCCCTCCACTTT.

The CDR3 loop reads CASSLEGRLGHYEQYF. DNA of the CDR3: TGTGCCAGCAGCTTGGAGGGCAGACTAGGGCACTACGAGCAGTACTTC. The rearrangement joins TRBV5-6 to TRBJ2-7, with D perhaps matching TRBD2 (6 bases). Germline CDR1 is SGHDT and CDR2 is YYEEEE. V was pared by 0 bases and J by 3 bases, with 16 bases between. This CDR3 region has 16 residues.

The rearrangement links TRBV18 to TRBJ1-1, with 10 positions matching TRBD1. The junction had 4 bases not matched to a gene; V was cut back by 6 bases and J by 3 bases. CDR3 length equals 14 residues. Germline-derived CDR1 and CDR2 are KGHSH and LQKENI. CDR3 protein: CASSFGTGDTEAFF. The CDR3 DNA is TGTGCCAGCTCGTTCGGGACAGGGGACACTGAAGCTTTCTTT.

In this sample, this clone turned up once. The chain has TRBV4-1 and TRBJ1-5, with D perhaps matching TRBD1 (6 bases). This CDR3 comprises 15 residues. Germline V lookup: CDR1 MGHRA, CDR2 YSYEKL. Trimming stripped 0 bases from V and 6 bases from J, with 12 bases between. The CDR3 DNA follows: TGCGCCAGCAGCCAAGAGGATCAGGGGACTCAGCCCCAGCATTTT. Residues: CASSQEDQGTQPQHF.

This chain links TRBV7-9 with TRBJ2-2, with TRBD2 identical over 7 bases. The V gene's germline CDR1 is SEHNR and CDR2 FQNEAQ (reference sequence). CDR3 size: 16 residues. The junction had 10 bases not matched to a gene; V was cut back by 8 bases and J by 1 base. CDR3 region: CASGWEGRLNTGELFF. The CDR3 DNA follows: TGTGCCAGCGGGTGGGAGGGCAGGCTGAACACCGGGGAGCTGTTTTTT.

The chain recombines TRBV30 with TRBJ2-7, with D perhaps matching TRBD1 (6 bases). Germline V gene data show CDR1 as GTSNPN and CDR2 as SVGIG (reference sequence). The CDR3 is made up of 16 amino acids. V gave up 3 bases and J gave up 5 bases, with 23 bases separating them. This chain's CDR3 is CAWSGTQGYNRDEQYF. The CDR3 nucleotides are TGTGCCTGGAGCGGAACCCAGGGATATAACAGGGACGAGCAGTACTTC.

The chain carries TRBV27 and TRBJ1-2; TRBD1 agrees at 8 bases. The V gene's germline CDR1 is MNHEY and CDR2 SMNVEV (reference sequence). This CDR3 region has 14 residues. After removal of 2 bases from V and 7 bases from J, the junction contained 6 bases not matched to a gene. CDR3 sequence (DNA): TGTGCCAGCAGTTTAGGGTGGGGGACAGGTGGCTACACCTTC. This encodes CASSLGWGTGGYTF.

The count of this clone is one. This chain links TRBV2 with TRBJ1-3; 7 bases align to TRBD1. With 5 bases clipped from V and 6 bases from J, the junction kept 4 bases outside the gene matches. Germline CDR1 is SNHLY and CDR2 is FYNNEI. The CDR3 has 13 amino acids. CDR3 in amino acids: CASSPGQQNTIYF. DNA of the CDR3: TGTGCCAGCAGTCCGGGACAGCAAAACACCATATATTTT.

V and J are TRBV3-1 (or the pseudogene TRBV3-2) and TRBJ1-5; 7 bases agree with TRBD1. This CDR3 is 17 amino acids long. Germline CDR1 and CDR2: LGHDT and YNNKEL (reference sequence). J gave up 5 bases and V 0 bases, and 10 bases lay outside the gene matches. In nucleotides, the CDR3 is TGTGCCAGCAGCCAAGATACGGCAGGGGGAATGTATCAGCCCCAGCATTTT. Residues: CASSQDTAGGMYQPQHF.

This clone was found a few times. The chain recombines TRBV5-6 with TRBJ1-1; D is uncertain. The CDR3 is made up of 13 amino acids. Germline assignment: CDR1 SGHDT and CDR2 YYEEEE. V lost 4 bases, J lost 1 base, and 8 bases lay in between. This CDR3 is CASSRYGNTEAFF. DNA of the CDR3: TGTGCCAGCAGCCGTTACGGGAACACTGAAGCTTTCTTT.

The chain uses TRBV7-8 and TRBJ2-2; D is perhaps TRBD1 (6 bases). The CDR3 totals 16 residues. V lost 3 bases and J lost 0, with 11 bases in between. CDR1 and CDR2 from the germline V gene are SGHVS and FQNEAQ. The CDR3 loop reads CASSLGEGANTGELFF. DNA for the CDR3: TGTGCCAGCAGCTTGGGAGAGGGGGCGAACACCGGGGAGCTGTTTTTT.

The chain joins TRBV7-2 to TRBJ2-7, with TRBD2 matching over 8 bases. V shed 5 bases, J shed 0 bases, and the junction held 12 bases outside the gene matches. The CDR3 runs 17 residues. Germline V gene data show CDR1 as SGHTA and CDR2 as FQGNSA. CDR3 DNA sequence: TGTGCCAGCAGCGGAGAGGGTCGCGGGGGGAGCTCCTACGAGCAGTACTTC. It yields the protein CASSGEGRGGSSYEQYF.

This rearrangement joins TRBV5-1 to TRBJ2-2; 7 bases fit TRBD1. Trimming took 0 bases from V and 6 from J; bases not matched to a gene: 2. The CDR3 is 14 residues long. CDR1 and CDR2 (germline): SGHRS, YFSETQ. CDR3 sequence: CASSLGQGAGELFF. For the CDR3, the DNA is TGCGCCAGCAGCTTGGGGCAGGGGGCCGGGGAGCTGTTTTTT.

This clone occurred once. The V and J genes are TRBV5-1 and TRBJ1-4; 10 nucleotides agree with TRBD1. The germline CDR1 and CDR2 sequences are SGHRS and YFSETQ. The CDR3 runs to 16 residues. Trimming cost V 4 bases and J 8 bases; bases outside gene matches: 11. CDR3 sequence reads: CASSAQPGTGVEKLFF. CDR3 coding DNA: TGCGCCAGCAGCGCCCAACCCGGGACAGGGGTAGAAAAACTGTTTTTT. Together with reference TRBV5-1 and TRBJ1-4, the CDR3 gives the full variable domain: KAGVTQTPRYLIKTRGQQVTLSCSPISGHRSVSWYQQTPGQGLQFLFEYFSETQRNKGNFPGRFSGRQFSNSRSEMNVSTLELGDSALYLCASSAQPGTGVEKLFFGSGTQLSVL.

The chain recombines TRBV5-6 with TRBJ2-5; D possibly corresponds to TRBD1 (6 bases). Germline V gene sequence: CDR1 SGHDT, CDR2 YYEEEE. Trimming removed 4 bases from V and 3 bases from J, with 10 bases in between. There are 13 residues in the CDR3. The CDR3: CASSGWTEETQYF. The CDR3 nucleotides read TGTGCCAGCAGCGGATGGACAGAAGAGACCCAGTACTTC.

The chain has TRBV28 and TRBJ2-1, with D tentatively TRBD2 (6 bases). From germline, CDR1 is MDHEN and CDR2 SYDVKM. V was cut by 6 bases and J by 8 bases, with 23 bases left in between. The length of the CDR3 is 16 residues. The CDR3 loop reads CASRDIRAGSRDEQFF. The CDR3 nucleotides read TGTGCCAGCAGGGATATTCGGGCGGGGAGCAGGGATGAGCAGTTCTTC.

The chain is built from TRBV7-2 and TRBJ1-1; 9 nucleotides align to TRBD1. This CDR3 is 15 amino acids long. The germline V gene has CDR1 SGHTA and CDR2 FQGNSA. Trimming cost V 5 bases and J 5 bases; bases outside gene matches: 9. The CDR3 DNA reads TGTGCCAGCAGCCCCATACAGGGGGCGCGTACTGAAGCTTTCTTT. It is translated as CASSPIQGARTEAFF.

V usage is TRBV18 and J usage is TRBJ1-2; 8 nucleotides match TRBD1. This CDR3 contains 15 residues. The ends lost 6 bases at V and 8 bases at J; junction bases unmatched: 14. Germline V gives CDR1 KGHSH, CDR2 LQKENI. CDR3 loop: CASSPSGTGVRGYTF. DNA for the CDR3: TGTGCCAGCTCTCCTTCCGGGACAGGCGTAAGGGGCTACACCTTC. The whole variable domain, filled in from reference TRBV18 and TRBJ1-2, reads NAGVMQNPRHLVRRRGQEARLRCSPMKGHSHVYWYRQLPEEGLKFMVYLQKENIIDESGMPKERFSAEFPKEGPSILRIQQVVRGDSAAYFCASSPSGTGVRGYTFGSGTRLTVV.

The chain is built from TRBV29-1 and TRBJ2-5, with 10 bases lining up with TRBD2. V lost 2 bases and J lost 7; bases outside the gene matches: 10. The CDR3 has 15 amino acids. Germline CDR1 reads SQVTM; CDR2 reads ANQGSEA. The CDR3 here is CSVETSGVGGGTQYF. The CDR3 nucleotides read TGCAGCGTTGAAACTAGCGGGGTGGGTGGTGGGACCCAGTACTTC.

The gene calls are TRBV10-3 and TRBJ2-1; 7 nucleotides align to TRBD1. Germline V lookup: CDR1 ENHRY, CDR2 SYGVKD. Trimming removed 6 bases from V and 9 bases from J; junction bases left unmatched: 5. The CDR3 extends over 12 amino acids. CDR3 region: CAIRGQYSEQFF. The CDR3 bases are TGTGCCATCAGGGGACAGTATAGTGAGCAGTTCTTC.

V and J are TRBV7-3 and TRBJ2-1; 13 nucleotides align to TRBD2. Germline values: CDR1 SGHTA, CDR2 FQGTGA. This CDR3 spans 16 amino acids. Trimming cost V 4 bases and J 9 bases; bases outside gene matches: 9. CDR3 sequence reads: CASSSWTSGGVGEQFF. The CDR3 coding sequence is TGTGCCAGCAGCTCCTGGACTAGCGGGGGAGTGGGTGAGCAGTTCTTC.

This clone was recorded once. The V and J genes are TRBV4-1 and TRBJ2-3; TRBD1 matches at 10 bases. This CDR3 is built from 15 residues. V lost 6 bases and J lost 4; bases outside the gene matches: 7. Germline V gives CDR1 MGHRA, CDR2 YSYEKL. CDR3 loop: CASRERQGAPDTQYF. The DNA of the CDR3 is TGCGCCAGCAGGGAAAGACAGGGGGCCCCAGATACGCAGTATTTT.

This clone came up once. The rearrangement joins TRBV11-3 to TRBJ2-3; D may be TRBD2 (6 bases). V was shortened by 5 bases and J by 2 bases, with 11 bases between the two germline ends. Germline V lookup: CDR1 SGHNT, CDR2 YENEEA. CDR3 length: 14 residues. Here the CDR3 DNA reads TGTGCCAGCAGCGCCGGGGGATTCACAGATACGCAGTATTTT. It specifies CASSAGGFTDTQYF.

The chain combines TRBV10-3 with TRBJ2-5; D is possibly TRBD2 (6 bases). Germline CDR1 ENHRY, CDR2 SYGVKD. Trimming shortened V by 3 bases and J by 1 base, and 12 bases separated the two germline ends. There are 15 residues in the CDR3. CDR3 in amino acids: CAISELADSQETQYF. The CDR3 nucleotides read TGTGCCATCAGTGAATTAGCGGACTCCCAAGAGACCCAGTACTTC.

The V call is TRBV28, the J call TRBJ1-1; 7 nucleotides agree with TRBD1. This CDR3 comprises 15 residues. From germline, CDR1 is MDHEN and CDR2 SYDVKM. With 2 bases clipped from V and 5 bases from J, the junction kept 8 bases outside the gene matches. In DNA, the CDR3 is TGTGCCAGCAGTTTAGGAGAGGGGGCGAGAACTGAAGCTTTCTTT. This gives the protein CASSLGEGARTEAFF.

This clone showed up just once. The chain links TRBV12-3 or TRBV12-4 to TRBJ1-2; 7 bases align to TRBD1. With 5 bases clipped from V and 4 bases from J, the junction kept 1 base outside the gene matches. The CDR3 totals 12 residues. The CDR3 DNA is TGTGCCAGCAGTCGACAGGGCTATGGCTACACCTTC. Encoded protein: CASSRQGYGYTF.